This T cell receptor beta chain comes out of a study of blood T cell repertoires in COVID-19. Sequenced by immunoSEQ multiplex PCR; TCRdb stores in-frame clones only, minus some. The sample includes around 110,000 clones, about four fifths of them seen just once. V lost 8 bases and J lost 4; bases outside the gene matches: 3. This CDR3 has 13 amino acids. Germline V gene sequence: CDR1 SGHTA, CDR2 FQGTGA. This sequence originates from a man aged 70 or older with acute or convalescent COVID-19. The V call is TRBV7-3, the J call TRBJ2-1, with 9 bases aligning to TRBD1. Sample: peripheral blood. The CDR3 DNA reads as TGTGCCAGCGCGGGACAGGGTTACAATGAGCAGTTCTTC. The encoded protein is CASAGQGYNEQFF.